The T cell receptor (beta chain) described here comes from a study of PD-L1 blockade in urothelial cancer. Across the whole study: Blood analyses occurred 3 weeks (second dose) and 6 weeks post treatment start.

Germline V gene lookup returns CDR1 MNHEY and CDR2 SVGAGI. This CDR3 has 15 amino acids. V was shortened by 5 bases and J by 6 bases, with 17 bases between the two germline ends. Specified time point: peripheral blood 6 weeks after treatment start. Sequencing was performed with immunoSEQ multiplex PCR; in TCRdb, only in-frame clones are kept and a portion is missing. The sample carries around 110,000 clones, around 93% recorded once. This clonotype was obtained from a man between 60 and 75 years old with urothelial cancer. This sample comprised PBMCs, obtained around atezolizumab (anti-PD-L1) treatment. The rearrangement joins TRBV6-5 to TRBJ1-5, with D perhaps TRBD1 (5 bases). DNA for the CDR3: TGTGCCAGCAGTCGAAACACAGGTTTGGGTCAGCCCCAGCATTTT. Encoded protein: CASSRNTGLGQPQHF.